Below are 29 T cell receptor beta chains sequenced from a single sample in a study of blood T cells in healthy people across ages (dated by TCRdb to about 2015). The receptor library was made with 5' RACE. Sequencing was carried out with an Illumina HiSeq 2500. A second PCR of 7 to 11 cycles was performed with a sample-barcoded 5' primer and a J-beta primer mix. TCRdb itself trimmed the public reads at Q25 with fastp, ran MiXCR and retained productive beta chains. A single entry per CDR3 protein holds the most common genes and DNA from its merged rows. The sample records 550,000 to 750,000 distinct CDR3 sequences, about 21% of which are singletons. The ten largest clonotypes hold approximately 3.6% of the sample. Sequencing was performed on blood. Receptors were obtained from a man between 70 and 80 years old in good health.

The rearrangement joins TRBV19 to TRBJ2-1; maybe TRBD1 (5 bases). The CDR3 sequence is 16 residues long. CDR1 is LNHDA and CDR2 is SQIVND in the germline V gene (reference sequence). The V end lost 8 bases, the J end lost 0 bases, and 17 bases lay between the germline ends. The CDR3 region has the DNA TGTGCCAGTCAGGGAACGGACGCGAGCTCCTACAATGAGCAGTTCTTC. Its protein is CASQGTDASSYNEQFF.

The sample holds a few counts of this clonotype. The genes are TRBV4-3 and TRBJ2-5; 7 bases match TRBD1. J gave up 13 bases and V 0 bases, and 11 bases lay outside the gene matches. The germline V gene encodes CDR1 LGHNA and CDR2 YSLEER. The CDR3 has 14 residues. The CDR3 reads CASSQDRDSYERYF. CDR3 in DNA: TGCGCCAGCAGCCAAGATCGGGACAGCTACGAGCGGTACTTC.

This clonotype was detected a few times. V and J are TRBV12-3 or TRBV12-4 and TRBJ1-4; 8 nucleotides agree with TRBD1. The CDR3 runs 15 residues. Germline trimming cut 7 bases from V and 3 bases from J; bases unmatched to any gene: 7. CDR3 protein: CASIPGQGPNEKLFF. For the CDR3, the DNA is TGTGCCAGCATCCCCGGACAGGGCCCTAATGAAAAACTGTTTTTT.

This chain uses TRBV14 with TRBJ2-3, with 8 positions matching TRBD1. The CDR3 consists of 17 residues. Unmatched junction bases numbered 6, after V lost 1 base and J lost 0 bases. Germline V lookup: CDR1 SGHDN, CDR2 FVKESK. The CDR3 DNA is TGTGCCAGCAGCCAAGTCATCCGACAGGGGAGCACAGATACGCAGTATTTT. Protein sequence: CASSQVIRQGSTDTQYF.

This chain links TRBV6-1 with TRBJ1-3; D unresolved. V lost 3 bases, J lost 0 bases, and 12 bases lay in between. The CDR3 consists of 16 residues. Per the germline V gene, CDR1 is MNHNS and CDR2 is SASEGT. CDR3: CASSDTHGGSGNTIYF. For the CDR3, the DNA is TGTGCCAGCAGTGATACTCACGGCGGCTCTGGAAACACCATATATTTT.

This sequence joins TRBV12-3 or TRBV12-4 and TRBJ1-5; perhaps TRBD1 as D (5 bases). V was trimmed by 5 bases and J by 4 bases, leaving 15 bases between them. The CDR3 loop spans 15 amino acids. The CDR3 protein is CASSLTQVGNQPQHF. The CDR3 DNA reads as TGTGCCAGCAGTCTTACACAGGTGGGTAATCAGCCCCAGCATTTT.

The gene calls are TRBV12-3 or TRBV12-4 and TRBJ2-5; possibly TRBD1 for D (5 bases). With the DNA end fitting TRBJ2-7 better, the J assignment may be wrong. This CDR3 has 13 amino acids. The CDR3 is CASSRGQIYEQYF. DNA for the CDR3: TGTGCCAGCAGCCGCGGACAAATCTACGAGCAGTACTTC.

The sample holds many counts of this clonotype. This chain joins TRBV7-3 and TRBJ2-5; a possible D gene is TRBD2 (6 bases). TRBJ2-3 matches the DNA end more closely, so the J call is doubtful. This CDR3 region has 11 residues. The V gene's germline CDR1 is SGHTA and CDR2 FQGTGA. The CDR3 DNA reads TGTGCCAGCAGCTTGGGAGGAGCGCAGTATTTT. This sequence encodes CASSLGGAQYF.

This clonotype was seen repeatedly, ten times or more. The chain couples TRBV2 to TRBJ1-1; D perhaps matches TRBD1 (5 bases). The V gene lost 3 bases and the J gene lost 7 bases, with 21 bases spanning the gap. Germline-derived CDR1 and CDR2 are SNHLY and FYNNEI. The CDR3 is made up of 16 amino acids. CDR3 DNA sequence: TGTGCCAGCAGTGAGATATTTTCTATGGGGGGGGTTGAAGCTTTCTTT. Its translation is CASSEIFSMGGVEAFF.

The genes are TRBV6-5 and TRBJ2-7; D may be TRBD1 (6 bases). V was clipped by 2 bases and J by 4 bases, with 18 bases between them. The CDR3 totals 16 residues. Germline CDR1 is MNHEY and CDR2 is SVGAGI. In DNA, the CDR3 is TGTGCCAGCAGTTACCCTGTGGGCAGGGGCGGATACGAGCAGTACTTC. Translating it yields CASSYPVGRGGYEQYF.

The chain carries TRBV2 and TRBJ2-7, with D possibly matching TRBD2 (5 bases). The CDR3 runs 12 residues. Germline V gene lookup returns CDR1 SNHLY and CDR2 FYNNEI. V was pared by 7 bases and J by 5 bases, with 12 bases between. Written as DNA, the CDR3 is TGTGCCAGCACGAGGGAGTCCAACGAGCAGTACTTC. Translation gives CASTRESNEQYF.

This clonotype was recorded a few times. The gene calls are TRBV5-6 and TRBJ2-5; D not certain. V gave up 2 bases and J gave up 5 bases, with 19 bases separating them. Germline CDR1 SGHDT, CDR2 YYEEEE. The CDR3 spans 16 residues. CDR3 loop: CASSFTILDGKETQYF. The DNA of the CDR3 is TGTGCCAGCAGCTTCACCATCCTCGACGGAAAGGAGACCCAGTACTTC.

The genes are TRBV29-1 and TRBJ2-5; no firm D call. This CDR3 is built from 12 residues. V was cut by 5 bases and J by 3 bases, with 10 bases left in between. Germline values: CDR1 SQVTM, CDR2 ANQGSEA. The CDR3 DNA is TGCAGCGTTCGCCTAGTCAAAGAGACCCAGTACTTC. Translating it yields CSVRLVKETQYF.

V usage is TRBV5-5 and J usage is TRBJ2-3; tentative D call: TRBD2 (6 bases). Trimming shortened V by 2 bases and J by 0 bases, and 13 bases separated the two germline ends. CDR3 size: 16 residues. Germline V gene data show CDR1 as SGHKS and CDR2 as YYEKEE (reference sequence). The CDR3 spells CASSFGGGYSTDTQYF. In nucleotides, the CDR3 is TGTGCCAGCAGCTTTGGGGGAGGATATAGCACAGATACGCAGTATTTT.

In this sample, this clonotype turned up a few times. The chain combines TRBV20-1 with TRBJ1-4; D may be TRBD1 (6 bases). The CDR3 totals 14 residues. V lost 6 bases and J 6 bases, leaving 17 bases between the germline ends. Germline V CDR1 and CDR2: DFQATT, SNEGSKA (reference sequence). The CDR3 sequence: CSALGGAGDEKLFF. Here the CDR3 DNA reads TGCAGTGCCCTGGGGGGCGCAGGTGATGAAAAACTGTTTTTT.

This clonotype was seen only a few times. The rearrangement uses TRBV9 and TRBJ2-4; no definite D call. The CDR3 spans 13 residues. Trimming stripped 3 bases from V and 5 bases from J, with 9 bases between. Germline CDR1 and CDR2: SGDLS and YYNGEE. As DNA, the CDR3 is TGTGCCAGCAGCGCTTCCCATGAAAACATTCAGTACTTC. It codes for CASSASHENIQYF.

V gene TRBV28 combines with J gene TRBJ1-5; 8 bases line up with TRBD1. This CDR3 spans 14 amino acids. The germline V gene has CDR1 MDHEN and CDR2 SYDVKM. V lost 7 bases, J lost 1 base, and 3 bases stayed unmatched. CDR3 sequence (DNA): TGTGCCAGCAATCAGGGGGCGAGCAATCAGCCCCAGCATTTT. It specifies CASNQGASNQPQHF.

This chain links TRBV6-5 with TRBJ2-5; 9 bases fit TRBD2. Gene TRBJ2-7 matches the end of the DNA better, so the J call may be wrong. The CDR3 contains 14 residues. Germline V gene sequence: CDR1 MNHEY, CDR2 SVGAGI. Here the CDR3 reads CASSYSSGSAEQYF. The CDR3 coding sequence is TGTGCCAGCAGTTACTCTAGCGGGAGTGCCGAGCAGTACTTC.

This clonotype showed up just once. The chain recombines TRBV5-1 with TRBJ1-1; TRBD1 aligns across 9 bases. The length of the CDR3 is 14 residues. Germline V gives CDR1 SGHRS, CDR2 YFSETQ. V dropped 1 base and J dropped 9; count of bases not matched to a gene: 7. DNA of the CDR3: TGCGCCAGCAGCTTGACCACCGGGACAGGGCAAGCTTTCTTT. It is translated as CASSLTTGTGQAFF.

This clonotype was seen ten or more times. The gene calls are TRBV3-1 and TRBJ1-4; tentative D call: TRBD1 (5 bases). The germline V and J ends were trimmed by 1 base and 5 bases, with 14 bases remaining between them. Germline CDR1 LGHDT, CDR2 YNNKEL (reference sequence). The CDR3 loop spans 16 amino acids. As DNA, the CDR3 is TGTGCCAGCAGCCAAGGGTCGACCGGGACGAATGAAAAACTGTTTTTT. It specifies CASSQGSTGTNEKLFF.

This clonotype was recorded a few times. The chain joins TRBV10-3 to TRBJ2-1, with a possible D match to TRBD2 (7 bases). V was trimmed by 6 bases and J by 6 bases, leaving 15 bases between them. The germline gives CDR1 ENHRY, CDR2 SYGVKD. The CDR3 is made up of 14 amino acids. CDR3 sequence reads: CAISDLGGPNEQFF. As DNA, the CDR3 is TGTGCCATCAGCGATCTGGGGGGGCCCAATGAGCAGTTCTTC.

This sequence joins TRBV7-9 and TRBJ2-1; D not certain. The CDR3 runs to 10 residues. Trimming cost V 3 bases and J 8 bases, with 2 bases left between them. The germline V gene has CDR1 SEHNR and CDR2 FQNEAQ (reference sequence). In nucleotides, the CDR3 is TGTGCCAGCAGCTTCCATGAGCAGTTCTTC. Protein: CASSFHEQFF.

This clonotype has a count of ten or more. This chain links TRBV4-1 with TRBJ2-5; no firm D call. Trimming left V 2 bases short and J 0 bases short, with 10 bases between. Germline V gene sequence: CDR1 MGHRA, CDR2 YSYEKL. This CDR3 spans 15 amino acids. The CDR3: CASSQRTGYQETQYF. In DNA form, the CDR3 reads TGCGCCAGCAGCCAACGTACTGGCTACCAAGAGACCCAGTACTTC.

The chain employs TRBV4-2 and TRBJ2-1, with D maybe TRBD2 (6 bases). The CDR3 is 12 residues long. CDR1 and CDR2 (germline): LGHNA, YNFKEQ. Deletions cut 4 bases from V and 16 bases from J, with 17 bases between. CDR3: CASSPDPGLIFF. CDR3 nucleotides: TGTGCCAGCAGCCCGGATCCGGGACTTATTTTCTTC.

The V call is TRBV4-3, the J call TRBJ2-1, with 7 bases aligning to TRBD2. CDR3 size: 16 residues. Trimming took 4 bases from V and 0 from J; bases not matched to a gene: 6. Per germline, CDR1 LGHNA and CDR2 YSLEER. The CDR3 nucleotides are TGCGCCAGCAGCCGGATAAGCGGGACCTCCTACAATGAGCAGTTCTTC. This encodes CASSRISGTSYNEQFF.

This clonotype has just a few counts. The chain uses TRBV20-1 and TRBJ2-1; 9 bases are a match to TRBD2. Per germline, CDR1 DFQATT and CDR2 SNEGSKA (reference sequence). V lost 3 bases, J lost 1 base, and 7 bases stayed unmatched. The CDR3 sequence is 16 residues long. This CDR3 reads CSARVATSGSYNEQFF. The CDR3 coding sequence is TGCAGTGCTAGGGTAGCGACTAGCGGATCCTACAATGAGCAGTTCTTC.

The chain couples TRBV2 to TRBJ2-5, with D unclear. Matching the DNA end better, TRBJ2-1 makes the J call doubtful. The CDR3 spans 11 residues. Germline V gene lookup returns CDR1 SNHLY and CDR2 FYNNEI. CDR3 residues: CASSAKWEQFF. CDR3 bases: TGTGCCAGCAGTGCAAAGTGGGAGCAGTTCTTC.

Of note for this clonotype: The junction differs from germline at one of its ends, possibly a read error. The chain has TRBV5-1 and TRBJ2-5, with 14 bases fitting TRBD2. Germline lookup yields CDR1 SGHRS and CDR2 YFSETQ. The CDR3 sequence is 15 residues long. This CDR3 is CASSEGLAGASVEFF. Here the CDR3 DNA reads TGCGCCAGCAGCGAGGGACTAGCGGGAGCCTCGGTCGAGTTCTTC.

The gene calls are TRBV5-1 and TRBJ2-5; D is possibly TRBD1 (5 bases). CDR1 SGHRS and CDR2 YFSETQ come from the germline V gene. The CDR3 totals 14 residues. V gave up 7 bases and J gave up 1 base, with 14 bases separating them. The CDR3 DNA is TGCGCCAGCGCCCAGGGAAGGGCCCAAGAGACCCAGTACTTC. Residues: CASAQGRAQETQYF. The variable domain in full, with the rest retrieved from reference TRBV5-1 and TRBJ2-5, is KAGVTQTPRYLIKTRGQQVTLSCSPISGHRSVSWYQQTPGQGLQFLFEYFSETQRNKGNFPGRFSGRQFSNSRSEMNVSTLELGDSALYLCASAQGRAQETQYFGPGTRLLVL.